This T cell receptor beta chain comes out of a study of blood T cell repertoires in COVID-19. Overall study: The analysed material was cDNA or gDNA that came from T cells, B-cell-depleted T cells, or PBMCs.

CDR3 length: 12 residues. Trimming cost V 5 bases and J 8 bases; bases outside gene matches: 4. Per the germline V gene, CDR1 is SQVTM and CDR2 is ANQGSEA. As originally analysed: It was from reference gene primer amplification that nucleated cell counts were estimated. Method: immunoSEQ multiplex PCR; TCRdb's copy keeps in-frame clones and lacks some. D and trimming were read from the DNA, whereas the V and J calls and clone size are those reported in that table. The data show approximately 200,000 clones, with roughly 89% seen just once and around 2% held by the top ten. The cohort comprised adults aged about 18 to 100 years residing in approximately 25 US areas.

The specimen sequenced was PBMCs or T cells enriched from blood (not recorded which). This TCR came from a woman aged 40 to 50 with acute COVID-19. The chain joins TRBV29-1 to TRBJ1-4; TRBD1 agrees at 8 bases. The CDR3 nucleotides are TGCAGCGTTAAACAGGGGGGGGAAAAACTGTTTTTT. It is translated as CSVKQGGEKLFF.